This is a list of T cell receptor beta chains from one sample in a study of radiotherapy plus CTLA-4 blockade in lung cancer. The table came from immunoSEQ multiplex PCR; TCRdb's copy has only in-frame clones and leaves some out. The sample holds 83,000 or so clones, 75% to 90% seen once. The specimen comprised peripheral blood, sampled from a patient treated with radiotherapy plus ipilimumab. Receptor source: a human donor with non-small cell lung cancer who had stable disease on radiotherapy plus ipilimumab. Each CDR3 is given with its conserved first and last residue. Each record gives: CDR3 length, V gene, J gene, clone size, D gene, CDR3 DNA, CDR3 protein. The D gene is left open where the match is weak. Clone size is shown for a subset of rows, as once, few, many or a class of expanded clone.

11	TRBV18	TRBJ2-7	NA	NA	TGTGCCAGCTCACCGGGCTACGAGCAGTACTTC	CASSPGYEQYF
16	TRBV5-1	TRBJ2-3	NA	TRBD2	TGCGCCAGCAGCTTAACACCCGGGACTAACACAGATACGCAGTATTTT	CASSLTPGTNTDTQYF
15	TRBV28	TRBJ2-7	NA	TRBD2	TGTGCCAGCAGTCCCCCTGGTAGCGGGAGGGGCGAGCAGTACTTC	CASSPPGSGRGEQYF
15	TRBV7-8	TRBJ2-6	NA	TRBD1	TGTGCCAGCAGCCGAGGGGGCGCGGGGGCCAACGTCCTGACTTTC	CASSRGGAGANVLTF
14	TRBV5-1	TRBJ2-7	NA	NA	TGCGCCAGCAGCTTGGCCGGAGGGACCTACGAGCAGTACTTC	CASSLAGGTYEQYF
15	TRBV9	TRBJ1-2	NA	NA	TGTGCCAGCAGCGTAGGAGAGAGGGTAGGCTATGGCTACACCTTC	CASSVGERVGYGYTF
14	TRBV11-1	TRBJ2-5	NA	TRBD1	TGTGCCAGCAGCCCCGGGACAGGGGGAGAGACCCAGTACTTC	CASSPGTGGETQYF
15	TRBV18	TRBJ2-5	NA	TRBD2	TGTGCCAGCTCACCGACTAGCGGGAGAGGGGAGACCCAGTACTTC	CASSPTSGRGETQYF
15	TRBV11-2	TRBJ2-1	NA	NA	TGTGCCAGCAGCCTAAAGAGACCCCCTTACAGTGAGCAGTTCTTC	CASSLKRPPYSEQFF
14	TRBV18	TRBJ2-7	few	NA	TGTGCCAGCTCACTCGCAGGGTACTCCTACGAGCAGTACTTC	CASSLAGYSYEQYF
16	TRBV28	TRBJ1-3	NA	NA	TGTGCCAGCAGAAGGGTCAGCGGAAGCTCTGGAAACACCATATATTTT	CASRRVSGSSGNTIYF
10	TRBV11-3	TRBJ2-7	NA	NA	TGTGCCAGCAGCTCCCCATGGGTGTACTTC	CASSSPWVYF
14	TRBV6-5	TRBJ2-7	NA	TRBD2	TGTGCCAGCATCTCCAGGCGGGGGTCAAGCGAGCAGTACTTC	CASISRRGSSEQYF
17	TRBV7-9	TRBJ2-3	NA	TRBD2	TGTGCCAGCAGCTCGGGGACTAGCGCATATGGCACAGATACGCAGTATTTT	CASSSGTSAYGTDTQYF
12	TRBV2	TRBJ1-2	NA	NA	TGTGCCAGCAGTGAAGGCGGCTATGGCTACACCTTC	CASSEGGYGYTF
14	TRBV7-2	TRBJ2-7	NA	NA	TGTGCCAGCAGCCCAGCGATGTCCGGGTCCGTGCAGTACTTC	CASSPAMSGSVQYF
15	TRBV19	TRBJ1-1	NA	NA	TGTGCCAGTAGTATAGACGGGCGGCGGAACACTGAAGCTTTCTTT	CASSIDGRRNTEAFF
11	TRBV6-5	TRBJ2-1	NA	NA	TGTGCCAGCAGCCCGGGGGATGAGCAGTTCTTC	CASSPGDEQFF
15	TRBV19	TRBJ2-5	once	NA	TGTGCCAGTAGTCCGAGGGTCCTCGGGCGGGAGACCCAGTACTTC	CASSPRVLGRETQYF
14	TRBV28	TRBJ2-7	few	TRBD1	TGTGCCAGCAGACAGGACAGGGGTCGGGACGAGCAGTACTTC	CASRQDRGRDEQYF
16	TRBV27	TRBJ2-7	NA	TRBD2	TGTGCCAGCGGCCTCCCAACTAGCGGGCAAGCCTACGAGCAGTACTTC	CASGLPTSGQAYEQYF
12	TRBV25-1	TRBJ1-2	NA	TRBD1	TGTGCCAGCAGGGGACAGTTAGGAGGCTACACCTTC	CASRGQLGGYTF
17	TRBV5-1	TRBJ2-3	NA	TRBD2	TGCGCCAGCAGCTTGAGGACTAGCGGGGGGGCAGGAGATACGCAGTATTTT	CASSLRTSGGAGDTQYF
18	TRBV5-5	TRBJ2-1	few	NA	TGTGCCAGCAGCTTGGCCGGGTACCCCGGGAGCCCCTACAATGAGCAGTTCTTC	CASSLAGYPGSPYNEQFF
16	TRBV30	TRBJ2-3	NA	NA	TGTGCCTGGAGTCCTCGCCTTGGGGGGGCAGGAGATACGCAGTATTTT	CAWSPRLGGAGDTQYF
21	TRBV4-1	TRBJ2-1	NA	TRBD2	TGCGCCAGCAGCCTTAGTATAAGAAGGACTTTTAGCGGGGGGGCAGTCCTTGAGCAGTTCTTC	CASSLSIRRTFSGGAVLEQFF
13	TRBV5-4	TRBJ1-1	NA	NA	TGTGCCAGCAGCTTGTCGGGGCGCACTGAAGCTTTCTTT	CASSLSGRTEAFF
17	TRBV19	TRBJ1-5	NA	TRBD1	TGTGCCAGTAGTAAGACCGGGACAGGGGAGTGGGTTCAGCCCCAGCATTTT	CASSKTGTGEWVQPQHF
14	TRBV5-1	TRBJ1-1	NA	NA	TGCGCCAGCACCACCAATCGGTGGGGACCTGAAGCTTTCTTT	CASTTNRWGPEAFF